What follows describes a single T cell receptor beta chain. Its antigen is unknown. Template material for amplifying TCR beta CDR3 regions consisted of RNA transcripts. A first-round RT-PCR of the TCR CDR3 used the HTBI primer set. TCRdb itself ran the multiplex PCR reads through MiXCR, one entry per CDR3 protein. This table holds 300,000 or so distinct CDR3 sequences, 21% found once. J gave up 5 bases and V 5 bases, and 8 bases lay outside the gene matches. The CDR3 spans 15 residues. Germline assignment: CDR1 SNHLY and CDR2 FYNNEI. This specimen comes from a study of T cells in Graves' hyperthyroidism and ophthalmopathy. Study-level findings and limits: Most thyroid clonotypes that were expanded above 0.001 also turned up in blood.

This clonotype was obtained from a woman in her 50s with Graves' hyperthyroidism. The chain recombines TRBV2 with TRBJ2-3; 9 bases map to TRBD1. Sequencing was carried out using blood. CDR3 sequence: CASSRTGVLLDTQYF. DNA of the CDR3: TGTGCCAGCAGTCGGACAGGGGTCTTGTTAGATACGCAGTATTTT.